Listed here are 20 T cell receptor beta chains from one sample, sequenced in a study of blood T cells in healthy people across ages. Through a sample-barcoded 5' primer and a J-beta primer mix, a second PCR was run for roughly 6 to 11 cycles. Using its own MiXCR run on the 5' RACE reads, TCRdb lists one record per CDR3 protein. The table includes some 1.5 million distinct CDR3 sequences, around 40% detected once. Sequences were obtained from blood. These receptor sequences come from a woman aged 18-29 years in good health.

The DNA for the CDR3 is TGTGCCAGCATCCGGGACAGGGGGCCGACCGGGGAGCTGTTTTTT. It translates to CASIRDRGPTGELFF. The chain carries TRBV5-5 and TRBJ2-2; 12 bases map to TRBD1. The CDR3 spans 15 residues. V shed 6 bases, J shed 5 bases, and the junction held 5 bases outside the gene matches. The V gene's germline CDR1 is SGHKS and CDR2 YYEKEE (reference sequence).

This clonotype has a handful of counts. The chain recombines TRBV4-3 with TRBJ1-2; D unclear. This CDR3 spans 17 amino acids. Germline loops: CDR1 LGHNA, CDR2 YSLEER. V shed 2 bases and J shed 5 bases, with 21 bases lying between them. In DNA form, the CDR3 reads TGCGCCAGCAGCCAATCCCCCCCCGGCTTCCTTAATTATGGCTACACCTTC. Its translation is CASSQSPPGFLNYGYTF.

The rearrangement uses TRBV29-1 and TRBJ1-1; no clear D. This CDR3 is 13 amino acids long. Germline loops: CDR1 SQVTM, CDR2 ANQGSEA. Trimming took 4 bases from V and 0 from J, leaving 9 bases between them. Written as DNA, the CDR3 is TGCAGCGTTGCGGGAGCCCTGAACACTGAAGCTTTCTTT. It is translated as CSVAGALNTEAFF.

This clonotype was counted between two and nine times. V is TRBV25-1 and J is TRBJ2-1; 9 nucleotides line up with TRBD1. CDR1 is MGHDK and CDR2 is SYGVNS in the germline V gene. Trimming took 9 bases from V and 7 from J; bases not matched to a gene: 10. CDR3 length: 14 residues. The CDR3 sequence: CASTQGQGWNEQFF. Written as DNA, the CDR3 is TGTGCCAGTACACAGGGACAGGGTTGGAATGAGCAGTTCTTC.

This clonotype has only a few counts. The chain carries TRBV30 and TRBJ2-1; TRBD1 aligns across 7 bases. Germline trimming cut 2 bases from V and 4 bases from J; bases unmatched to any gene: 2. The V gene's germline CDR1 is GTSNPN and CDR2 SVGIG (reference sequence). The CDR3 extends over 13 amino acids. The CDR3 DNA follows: TGTGCCTGGAGTACGACAGGGTACAATGAGCAGTTCTTC. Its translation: CAWSTTGYNEQFF.

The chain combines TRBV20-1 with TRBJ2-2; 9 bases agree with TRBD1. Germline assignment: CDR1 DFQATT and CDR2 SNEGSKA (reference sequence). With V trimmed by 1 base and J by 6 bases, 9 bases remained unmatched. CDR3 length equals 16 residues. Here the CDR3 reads CSARGDRESGSGELFF. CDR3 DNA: TGCAGTGCTAGAGGGGACAGGGAGAGTGGGTCCGGGGAGCTGTTTTTT.

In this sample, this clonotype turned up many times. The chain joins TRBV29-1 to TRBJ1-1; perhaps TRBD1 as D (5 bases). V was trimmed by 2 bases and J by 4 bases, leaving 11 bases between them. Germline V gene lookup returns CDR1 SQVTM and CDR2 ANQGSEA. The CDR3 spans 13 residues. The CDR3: CSVERQGGTEAFF. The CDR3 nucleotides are TGCAGCGTTGAACGGCAGGGAGGCACTGAAGCTTTCTTT.

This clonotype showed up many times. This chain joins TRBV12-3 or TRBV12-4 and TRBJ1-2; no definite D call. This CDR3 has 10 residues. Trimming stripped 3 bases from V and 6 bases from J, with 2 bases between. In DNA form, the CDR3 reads TGTGCCAGCAGTTTCGATGGCTACACCTTC. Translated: CASSFDGYTF.

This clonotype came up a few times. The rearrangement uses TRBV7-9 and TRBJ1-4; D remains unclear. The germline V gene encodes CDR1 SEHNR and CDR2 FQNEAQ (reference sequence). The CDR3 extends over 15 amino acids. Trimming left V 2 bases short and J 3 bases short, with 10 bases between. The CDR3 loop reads CASSLYGSPNEKLFF. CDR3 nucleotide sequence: TGTGCCAGCAGCTTATATGGATCACCTAATGAAAAACTGTTTTTT.

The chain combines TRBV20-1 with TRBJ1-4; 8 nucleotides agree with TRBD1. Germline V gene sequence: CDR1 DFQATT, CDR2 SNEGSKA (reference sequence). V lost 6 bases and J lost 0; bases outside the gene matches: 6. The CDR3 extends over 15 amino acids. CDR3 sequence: CSAVAGGPTNEKLFF. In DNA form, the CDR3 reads TGCAGTGCGGTGGCAGGGGGCCCAACTAATGAAAAACTGTTTTTT.

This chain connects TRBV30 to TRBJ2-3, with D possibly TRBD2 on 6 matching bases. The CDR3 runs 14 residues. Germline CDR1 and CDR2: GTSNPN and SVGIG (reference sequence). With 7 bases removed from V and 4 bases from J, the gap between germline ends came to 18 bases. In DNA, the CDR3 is TGTGCCTTGGCTCCGCCAAGCGGGCCAGATACGCAGTATTTT. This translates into CALAPPSGPDTQYF.

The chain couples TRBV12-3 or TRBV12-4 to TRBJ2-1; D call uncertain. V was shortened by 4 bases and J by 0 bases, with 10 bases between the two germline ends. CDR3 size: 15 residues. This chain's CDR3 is CASSSVELSYNEQFF. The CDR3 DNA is TGTGCCAGCAGTTCCGTAGAGCTCTCCTACAATGAGCAGTTCTTC.

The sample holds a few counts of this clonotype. CDR3 loop: CASNPFSGSGSYNEQFF. Here the CDR3 DNA reads TGTGCCAGCAATCCTTTCAGCGGGAGCGGATCCTACAATGAGCAGTTCTTC. The chain joins TRBV6-1 to TRBJ2-1; 8 bases map to TRBD2. V was pared by 7 bases and J by 1 base, with 12 bases of the junction left unmatched. This CDR3 has 17 residues. Germline CDR1 and CDR2: MNHNS and SASEGT.

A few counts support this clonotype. The DNA for the CDR3 is TGTGCCAGCAGTTTTCTTCCCCCTGGGACATCTAACTATGGCTACACCTTC. Translation gives CASSFLPPGTSNYGYTF. The V gene is TRBV27, the J gene TRBJ1-2, with D possibly matching TRBD1 (6 bases). CDR1 MNHEY and CDR2 SMNVEV come from the germline V gene (reference sequence). V was cut by 3 bases and J by 0 bases, with 17 bases left in between. The length of the CDR3 is 17 residues.

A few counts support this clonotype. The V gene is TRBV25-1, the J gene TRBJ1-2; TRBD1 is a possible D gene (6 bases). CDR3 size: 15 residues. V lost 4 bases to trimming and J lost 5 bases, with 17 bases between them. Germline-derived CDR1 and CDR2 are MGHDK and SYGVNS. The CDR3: CASSAGSGDNYGYTF. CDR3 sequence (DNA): TGTGCCAGCAGTGCCGGATCAGGGGATAATTATGGCTACACCTTC.

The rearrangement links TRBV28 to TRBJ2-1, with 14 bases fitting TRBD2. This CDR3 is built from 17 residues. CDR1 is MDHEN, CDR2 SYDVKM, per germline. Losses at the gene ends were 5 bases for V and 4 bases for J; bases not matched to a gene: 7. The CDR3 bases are TGTGCCAGCAGTCCTGGGACTAGCGGGAGAGTTTACAATGAGCAGTTCTTC. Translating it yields CASSPGTSGRVYNEQFF.

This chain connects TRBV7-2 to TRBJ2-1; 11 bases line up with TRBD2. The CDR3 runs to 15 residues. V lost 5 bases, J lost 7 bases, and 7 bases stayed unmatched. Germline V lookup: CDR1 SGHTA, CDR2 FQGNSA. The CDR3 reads CASSPLAGAGNEQFF. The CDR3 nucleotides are TGTGCCAGCAGCCCACTAGCGGGAGCTGGGAATGAGCAGTTCTTC.

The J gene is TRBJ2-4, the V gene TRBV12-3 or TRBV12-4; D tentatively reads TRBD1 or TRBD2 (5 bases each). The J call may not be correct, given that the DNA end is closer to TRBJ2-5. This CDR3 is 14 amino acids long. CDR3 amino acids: CASSFGDLRETQYF. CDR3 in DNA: TGTGCCAGCAGTTTCGGGGACCTCCGAGAGACCCAGTACTTC.

In DNA, the CDR3 is TGTGCCAGCTCCTCTCGGCTAGAGCAGTACTTC. Its translation is CASSSRLEQYF. The chain uses TRBV28 and TRBJ2-7, with D unresolved. The CDR3 is made up of 11 amino acids. Looked up from germline, CDR1 is MDHEN and CDR2 is SYDVKM. V was shortened by 8 bases and J by 7 bases, with 12 bases between the two germline ends.

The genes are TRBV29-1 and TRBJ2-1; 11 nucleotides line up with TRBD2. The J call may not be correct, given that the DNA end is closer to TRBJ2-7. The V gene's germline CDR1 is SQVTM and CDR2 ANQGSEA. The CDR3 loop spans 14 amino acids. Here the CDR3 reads CSVITSGGYNEQYF. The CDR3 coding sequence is TGCAGCGTTATTACTAGCGGGGGCTACAATGAGCAGTACTTC.